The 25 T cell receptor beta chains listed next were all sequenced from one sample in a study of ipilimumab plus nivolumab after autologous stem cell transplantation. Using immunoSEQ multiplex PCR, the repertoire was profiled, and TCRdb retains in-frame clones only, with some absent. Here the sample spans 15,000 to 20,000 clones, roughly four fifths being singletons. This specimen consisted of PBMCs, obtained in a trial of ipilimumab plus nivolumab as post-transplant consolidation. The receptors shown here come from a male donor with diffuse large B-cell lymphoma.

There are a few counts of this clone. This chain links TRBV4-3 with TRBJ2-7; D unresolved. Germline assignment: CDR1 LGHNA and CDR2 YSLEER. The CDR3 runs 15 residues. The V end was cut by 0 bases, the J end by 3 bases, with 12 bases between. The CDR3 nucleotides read TGCGCCAGCAGCCAAGAACTATGGAGTTACTACGAGCAGTACTTC. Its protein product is CASSQELWSYYEQYF.

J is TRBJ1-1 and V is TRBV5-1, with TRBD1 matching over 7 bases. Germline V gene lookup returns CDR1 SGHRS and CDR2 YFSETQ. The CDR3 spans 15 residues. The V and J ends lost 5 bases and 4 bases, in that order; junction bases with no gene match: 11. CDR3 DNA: TGCGCCAGCAGTTTTACAGGGGCCCCGGGCACTGAAGCTTTCTTT. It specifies CASSFTGAPGTEAFF.

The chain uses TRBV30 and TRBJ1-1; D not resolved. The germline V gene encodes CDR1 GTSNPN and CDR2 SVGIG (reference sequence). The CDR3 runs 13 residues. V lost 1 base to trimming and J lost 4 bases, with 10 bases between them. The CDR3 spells CAWSARTFTEAFF. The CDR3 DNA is TGTGCCTGGAGTGCCCGGACTTTCACTGAAGCTTTCTTT. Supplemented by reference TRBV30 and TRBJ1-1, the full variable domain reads SQTIHQWPATLVQPVGSPLSLECTVEGTSNPNLYWYRQAAGRGLQLLFYSVGIGQISSEVPQNLSASRPQDRQFILSSKKLLLSDSGFYLCAWSARTFTEAFFGQGTRLTVV.

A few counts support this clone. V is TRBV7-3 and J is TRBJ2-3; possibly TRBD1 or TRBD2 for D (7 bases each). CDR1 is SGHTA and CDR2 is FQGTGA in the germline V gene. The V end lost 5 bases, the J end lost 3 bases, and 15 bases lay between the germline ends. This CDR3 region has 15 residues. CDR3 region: CASSIQGGGTDTQYF. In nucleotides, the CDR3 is TGTGCCAGCAGCATCCAGGGGGGAGGGACAGATACGCAGTATTTT.

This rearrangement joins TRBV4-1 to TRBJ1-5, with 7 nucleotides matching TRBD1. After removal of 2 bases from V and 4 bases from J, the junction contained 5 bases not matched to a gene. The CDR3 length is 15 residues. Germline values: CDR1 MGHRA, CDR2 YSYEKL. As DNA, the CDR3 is TGCGCCAGCAGCCAATCGAAACAGGGGAATCAGCCCCAGCATTTT. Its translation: CASSQSKQGNQPQHF.

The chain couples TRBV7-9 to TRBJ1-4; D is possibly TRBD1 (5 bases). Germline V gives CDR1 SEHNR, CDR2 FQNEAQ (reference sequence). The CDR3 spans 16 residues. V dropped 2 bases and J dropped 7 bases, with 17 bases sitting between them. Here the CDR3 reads CASSLRGLSNSEKLFF. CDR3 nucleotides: TGTGCCAGCAGCTTAAGGGGCTTAAGTAACAGTGAAAAACTGTTTTTT. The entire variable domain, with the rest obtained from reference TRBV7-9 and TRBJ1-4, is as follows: DTGVSQNPRHKITKRGQNVTFRCDPISEHNRLYWYRQTLGQGPEFLTYFQNEAQLEKSRLLSDRFSAERPKGSFSTLEIQRTEQGDSAMYLCASSLRGLSNSEKLFFGSGTQLSVL.

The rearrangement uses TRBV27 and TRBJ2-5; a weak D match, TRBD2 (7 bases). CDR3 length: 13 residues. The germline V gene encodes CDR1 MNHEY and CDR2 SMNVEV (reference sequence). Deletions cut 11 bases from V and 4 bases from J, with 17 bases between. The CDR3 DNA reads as TGTGCCTCCCGGGGGGCAGGGCGAGAGACCCAGTACTTC. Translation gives CASRGAGRETQYF.

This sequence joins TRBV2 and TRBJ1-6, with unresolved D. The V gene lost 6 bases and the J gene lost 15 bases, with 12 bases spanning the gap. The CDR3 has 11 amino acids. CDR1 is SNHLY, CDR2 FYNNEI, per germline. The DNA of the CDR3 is TGTGCCAGCAGGGCCGCGGTGGACCTCCACTTT. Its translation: CASRAAVDLHF.

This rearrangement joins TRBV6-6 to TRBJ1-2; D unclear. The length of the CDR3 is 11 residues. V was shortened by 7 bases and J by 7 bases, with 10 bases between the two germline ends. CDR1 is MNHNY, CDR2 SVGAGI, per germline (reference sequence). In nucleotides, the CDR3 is TGTGCCAGCACGGGAGGTGGTGGCTACACCTTC. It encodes CASTGGGGYTF.

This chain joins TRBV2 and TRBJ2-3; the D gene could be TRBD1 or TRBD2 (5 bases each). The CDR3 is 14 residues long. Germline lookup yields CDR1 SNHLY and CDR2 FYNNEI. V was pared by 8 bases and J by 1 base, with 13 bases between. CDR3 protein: CASGGRGGTDTQYF. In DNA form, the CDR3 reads TGTGCCAGCGGGGGTCGGGGCGGCACAGATACGCAGTATTTT.

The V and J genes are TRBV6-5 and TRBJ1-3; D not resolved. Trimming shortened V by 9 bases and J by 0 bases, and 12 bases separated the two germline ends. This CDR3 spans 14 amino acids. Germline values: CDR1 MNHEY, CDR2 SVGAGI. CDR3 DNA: TGTGCCAGGGACGGAGCGCGCTCTGGAAACACCATATATTTT. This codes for CARDGARSGNTIYF.

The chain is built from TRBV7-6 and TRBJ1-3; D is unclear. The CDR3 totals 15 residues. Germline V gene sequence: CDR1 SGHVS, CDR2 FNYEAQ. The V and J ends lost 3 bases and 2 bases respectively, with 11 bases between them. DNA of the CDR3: TGTGCCAGCAGCTTGTCCGGAGCCGCTGGAAACACCATATATTTT. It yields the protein CASSLSGAAGNTIYF.

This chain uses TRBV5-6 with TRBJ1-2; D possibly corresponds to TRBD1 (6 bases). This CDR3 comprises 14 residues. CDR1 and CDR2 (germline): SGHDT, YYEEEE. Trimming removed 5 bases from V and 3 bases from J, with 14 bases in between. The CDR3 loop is CASRNYDRYYGYTF. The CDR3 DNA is TGTGCCAGCAGAAACTATGACAGGTACTATGGCTACACCTTC.

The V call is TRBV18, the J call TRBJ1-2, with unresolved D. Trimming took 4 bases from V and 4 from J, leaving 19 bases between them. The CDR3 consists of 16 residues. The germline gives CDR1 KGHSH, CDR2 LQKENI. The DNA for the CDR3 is TGTGCCAGCTCACTACCCTTGAGGACCAACACCTATGGCTACACCTTC. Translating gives CASSLPLRTNTYGYTF.

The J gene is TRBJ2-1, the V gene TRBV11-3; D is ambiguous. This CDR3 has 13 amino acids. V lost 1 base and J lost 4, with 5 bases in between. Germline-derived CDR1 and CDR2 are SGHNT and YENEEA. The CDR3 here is CASSLAHYNEQFF. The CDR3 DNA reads TGTGCCAGCAGCTTAGCCCATTACAATGAGCAGTTCTTC.

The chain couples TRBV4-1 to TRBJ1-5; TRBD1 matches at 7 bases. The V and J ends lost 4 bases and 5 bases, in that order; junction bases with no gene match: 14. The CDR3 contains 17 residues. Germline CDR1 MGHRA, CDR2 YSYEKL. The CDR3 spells CASSRDSRSLGHQPQHF. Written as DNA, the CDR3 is TGCGCCAGCAGCCGGGACAGTCGATCCCTGGGACATCAGCCCCAGCATTTT.

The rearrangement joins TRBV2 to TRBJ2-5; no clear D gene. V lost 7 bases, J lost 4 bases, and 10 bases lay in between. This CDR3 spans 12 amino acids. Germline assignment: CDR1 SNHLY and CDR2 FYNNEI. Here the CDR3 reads CASKGNGETQYF. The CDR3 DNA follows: TGTGCCAGCAAAGGGAACGGAGAGACCCAGTACTTC.

The CDR3 DNA sequence: TGTGCCAGCGACAGGGGTAATGAAAAACTGTTTTTT. Translating it yields CASDRGNEKLFF. This chain connects TRBV6-1 to TRBJ1-4; 8 nucleotides line up with TRBD1. Germline V CDR1 and CDR2: MNHNS, SASEGT. V shed 8 bases, J shed 4 bases, and the junction held 0 bases outside the gene matches. The CDR3 runs 12 residues.

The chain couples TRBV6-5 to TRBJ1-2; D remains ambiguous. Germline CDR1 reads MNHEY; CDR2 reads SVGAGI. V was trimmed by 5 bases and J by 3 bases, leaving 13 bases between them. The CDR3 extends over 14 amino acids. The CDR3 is CASSQPSGHYGYTF. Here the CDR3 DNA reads TGTGCCAGCAGTCAACCTAGTGGGCACTATGGCTACACCTTC.

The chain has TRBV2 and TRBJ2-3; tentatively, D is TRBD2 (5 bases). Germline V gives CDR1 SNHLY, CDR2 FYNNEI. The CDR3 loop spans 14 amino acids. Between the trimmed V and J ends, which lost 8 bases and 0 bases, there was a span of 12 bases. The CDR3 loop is CASQEALSTDTQYF. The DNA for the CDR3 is TGTGCCAGCCAGGAGGCTCTAAGCACAGATACGCAGTATTTT.

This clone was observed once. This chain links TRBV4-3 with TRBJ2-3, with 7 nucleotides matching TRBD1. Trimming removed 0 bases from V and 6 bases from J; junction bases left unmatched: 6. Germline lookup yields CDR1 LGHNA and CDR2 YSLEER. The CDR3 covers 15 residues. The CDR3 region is CASSQDWDRMDTQYF. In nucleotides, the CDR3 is TGCGCCAGCAGCCAAGATTGGGACAGAATGGATACGCAGTATTTT.

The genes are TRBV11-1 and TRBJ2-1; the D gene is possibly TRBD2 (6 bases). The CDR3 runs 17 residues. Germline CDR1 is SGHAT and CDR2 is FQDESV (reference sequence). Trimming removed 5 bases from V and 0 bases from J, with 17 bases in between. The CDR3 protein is CASSQTRLPSSYNEQFF. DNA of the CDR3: TGTGCCAGCAGCCAGACTAGACTCCCCAGCTCCTACAATGAGCAGTTCTTC.

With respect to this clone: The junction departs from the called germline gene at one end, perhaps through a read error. CDR3 sequence: CASSLSLNDGNTIYF. The CDR3 DNA is TGTGCTAGCAGCTTATCACTAAATGATGGAAACACCATATATTTT. V and J are TRBV7-7 and TRBJ1-3; D is ambiguous. This CDR3 comprises 15 residues. The germline CDR1 and CDR2 sequences are SSHAT and FNYEAQ (reference sequence).

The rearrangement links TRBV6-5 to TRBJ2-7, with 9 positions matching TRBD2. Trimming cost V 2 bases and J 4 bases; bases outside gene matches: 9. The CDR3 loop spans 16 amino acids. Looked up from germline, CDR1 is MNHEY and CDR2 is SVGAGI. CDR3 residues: CASSYTLGSGGYEQYF. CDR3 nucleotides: TGTGCCAGCAGTTACACCCTGGGTAGCGGGGGTTACGAGCAGTACTTC.

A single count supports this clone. CDR3 nucleotide sequence: TGTGCCAGCAGTGAACCTGGGAGGGGGTACGGCTACACCTTC. Residues: CASSEPGRGYGYTF. V gene TRBV25-1 combines with J gene TRBJ1-2; D is possibly TRBD1 (6 bases). V was trimmed by 2 bases and J by 8 bases, leaving 15 bases between them. The CDR3 is made up of 14 amino acids. CDR1 and CDR2 from the germline V gene are MGHDK and SYGVNS.